The 14 T cell receptor beta chains reported below all come from one sample, sequenced in a study of T cell repertoires in cytomegalovirus infection. MiXCR was run by TCRdb on the reads, yielding one entry per CDR3 protein. The sample yields about 160,000 distinct CDR3 sequences, about 15% seen once. Input material: CD8+ T cells from PBMCs. These receptors came from a human donor in good health (CMV status not recorded). Some clones in this sample may be carry-over from other donors' samples.

CDR3 sequence reads: CSLGTPSSYNEQFF. CDR3 in DNA: TGCAGCCTTGGGACTCCCAGCTCCTACAATGAGCAGTTCTTC. V is TRBV29-1 and J is TRBJ2-1; TRBD2 is a possible D gene (6 bases). CDR3 length: 14 residues. Germline values: CDR1 SQVTM, CDR2 ANQGSEA. Trimming took off 8 bases at V and 0 bases at J, with 14 bases between the two ends.

This clonotype was seen a handful of times. The rearrangement joins TRBV27 to TRBJ2-7, with 9 bases fitting TRBD1. The CDR3 has 16 amino acids. The V and J ends lost 0 bases and 5 bases, in that order; junction bases with no gene match: 8. Germline V CDR1 and CDR2: MNHEY, SMNVEV (reference sequence). The CDR3 spells CASSLSRDRVGDEQYF. DNA of the CDR3: TGTGCCAGCAGTTTATCACGGGACAGGGTAGGCGACGAGCAGTACTTC.

The genes are TRBV7-9 and TRBJ2-7; 9 bases align to TRBD1. In germline, CDR1 is SEHNR, CDR2 FQNEAQ (reference sequence). This CDR3 comprises 16 residues. Germline trimming cut 5 bases from V and 0 bases from J; bases unmatched to any gene: 8. The CDR3 loop is CASSRSGTGTSYEQYF. The DNA of the CDR3 is TGTGCCAGCAGCAGATCCGGGACAGGGACCTCCTACGAGCAGTACTTC.

The chain is built from TRBV28 and TRBJ2-1, with a weak D call TRBD2 (5 bases). Looked up from germline, CDR1 is MDHEN and CDR2 is SYDVKM. The length of the CDR3 is 14 residues. Trimming cost V 4 bases and J 6 bases, with 13 bases left between them. CDR3 in DNA: TGTGCCAGCAGTTCGTCTGGACTCCTCAATGAGCAGTTCTTC. It translates to CASSSSGLLNEQFF.

The genes are TRBV7-9 and TRBJ2-1; 13 bases match TRBD2. The CDR3 is made up of 12 amino acids. V dropped 11 bases and J dropped 6; count of bases not matched to a gene: 1. Germline lookup yields CDR1 SEHNR and CDR2 FQNEAQ (reference sequence). CDR3 coding DNA: TGTGCCGGACTAGCGGGAGTCAATGAGCAGTTCTTC. It yields the protein CAGLAGVNEQFF.

V usage is TRBV7-6 and J usage is TRBJ2-5; 8 bases match TRBD2. The J segment lost 5 bases and the V segment lost 5 bases, leaving 19 bases of the junction unmatched. The CDR3 contains 18 residues. Germline values: CDR1 SGHVS, CDR2 FNYEAQ. In nucleotides, the CDR3 is TGTGCCAGCAGCCCCCGGGGGGTCGGGGGGGCCGGTTTTGAGACCCAGTACTTC. Amino acid sequence: CASSPRGVGGAGFETQYF.

This clonotype was detected only a few times. The chain has TRBV12-3 or TRBV12-4 and TRBJ1-4, with TRBD1 identical over 8 bases. V lost 4 bases, J lost 8 bases, and 9 bases stayed unmatched. The CDR3 loop spans 15 amino acids. The CDR3 DNA sequence: TGTGCCAGCAGTTCCACCGGGACAGGAAGCGAAAAACTGTTTTTT. Residues: CASSSTGTGSEKLFF.

This chain links TRBV4-1 with TRBJ2-1; TRBD1 agrees at 9 bases. After removal of 3 bases from V and 7 bases from J, the junction contained 10 bases not matched to a gene. Germline CDR1 reads MGHRA; CDR2 reads YSYEKL. The CDR3 is 16 amino acids. The CDR3 bases are TGCGCCAGCAGCCACCCTATTGGGACAGGGATAAATGAGCAGTTCTTC. This gives the protein CASSHPIGTGINEQFF.

This rearrangement joins TRBV13 to TRBJ1-1; D gene ambiguous. Germline CDR1 reads PRHDT; CDR2 reads FYEKMQ (reference sequence). The CDR3 is 14 amino acids. V was pared by 4 bases and J by 1 base, with 10 bases between. The CDR3 here is CASSSLDGNTEAFF. CDR3 bases: TGTGCCAGCAGCTCCCTCGACGGGAACACTGAAGCTTTCTTT.

This rearrangement joins TRBV7-6 to TRBJ2-7; D is ambiguous. CDR1 and CDR2 (germline): SGHVS, FNYEAQ. V was shortened by 4 bases and J by 3 bases, with 7 bases between the two germline ends. This CDR3 has 12 amino acids. Here the CDR3 DNA reads TGTGCCAGCAGCTCGACAAGCTACGAGCAGTACTTC. This encodes CASSSTSYEQYF. The entire variable domain, with the rest obtained from reference TRBV7-6 and TRBJ2-7, is as follows: GAGVSQSPRYKVTKRGQDVALRCDPISGHVSLYWYRQALGQGPEFLTYFNYEAQQDKSGLPNDRFSAERPEGSISTLTIQRTEQRDSAMYRCASSSTSYEQYFGPGTRLTVT.

This clonotype occurred once. The genes are TRBV2 and TRBJ2-3, with 8 bases fitting TRBD1. V lost 5 bases, J lost 0 bases, and 25 bases stayed unmatched. Per the germline V gene, CDR1 is SNHLY and CDR2 is FYNNEI. The CDR3 is 22 amino acids. The CDR3 DNA follows: TGTGCCAGCAGTTTATATGTTCTTGGGACAGGCGATTATCCGCCTAGCACAGATACGCAGTATTTT. Amino acid sequence: CASSLYVLGTGDYPPSTDTQYF.

The genes are TRBV29-1 and TRBJ2-5; 11 bases align to TRBD2. With V trimmed by 2 bases and J by 3 bases, 8 bases remained unmatched. The CDR3 is 16 residues long. The germline CDR1 and CDR2 sequences are SQVTM and ANQGSEA. The CDR3 region has the DNA TGCAGCGTTGAAAGGGAGTGGGGACTAGCGGAAGAGACCCAGTACTTC. Translating it yields CSVEREWGLAEETQYF.

The V call is TRBV7-2, the J call TRBJ1-1, with a possible D match to TRBD1 (5 bases). This CDR3 contains 14 residues. CDR1 is SGHTA, CDR2 FQGNSA, per germline. V lost 5 bases to trimming and J lost 5 bases, with 15 bases between them. This CDR3 reads CASSLHGGRTEAFF. Here the CDR3 DNA reads TGTGCCAGCAGCCTCCACGGGGGAAGGACTGAAGCTTTCTTT.

V and J are TRBV7-2 and TRBJ2-7; 7 bases align to TRBD2. V shed 4 bases and J 1 base; nucleotides not matched to a gene: 7. This CDR3 is 15 amino acids long. The V gene's germline CDR1 is SGHTA and CDR2 FQGNSA. The CDR3 nucleotides are TGTGCCAGCAGCTATTATAGCGGGTCTTCCTACGAGCAGTACTTC. Translating it yields CASSYYSGSSYEQYF.